The 27 T cell receptor beta chains below all came from one sample that was sequenced in a study of glioma-infiltrating T cells. TCR alpha and beta CDR3 regions were amplified from RNA using iRepertoire nested multiplex PCR. TCRdb ran MiXCR on the multiplex PCR reads and lists one entry per CDR3 protein. The sample carries 85,000 to 110,000 distinct CDR3 sequences, under 30% recorded once. Sequences were obtained from glioma tissue, nonneoplastic brain tissue, or PBMCs (not recorded which). Receptors were obtained from a human donor with low-grade glioma or glioblastoma, undergoing nonglioma brain surgery, or in good health (not recorded which).

This clonotype appeared a few times. V and J are TRBV14 and TRBJ2-5, with a tentative D call TRBD1 (5 bases). There are 15 residues in the CDR3. The germline V and J ends were trimmed by 1 base and 8 bases, with 17 bases remaining between them. CDR1 and CDR2 from the germline V gene are SGHDN and FVKESK. CDR3 protein: CASSQVRGRHGTQYF. The CDR3 DNA is TGTGCCAGCAGCCAAGTTAGGGGCAGACATGGCACCCAGTACTTC. The complete variable domain, with remaining parts taken from reference TRBV14 and TRBJ2-5, reads EAGVTQFPSHSVIEKGQTVTLRCDPISGHDNLYWYRRVMGKEIKFLLHFVKESKQDESGMPNNRFLAERTGGTYSTLKVQPAELEDSGVYFCASSQVRGRHGTQYFGPGTRLLVL.

Comments on this clonotype: Possible read error: a much larger clone is one base away. The chain combines TRBV7-3 with TRBJ2-2, with TRBD2 as a possible D gene (5 bases). The germline V gene encodes CDR1 SGHTA and CDR2 FQGTGA. The CDR3 runs to 12 residues. The CDR3 DNA reads as TGTGCCAGCAGCTTAAACACCGGGGAGCTGCTTTTT. Translating it yields CASSLNTGELLF.

This clonotype was observed at least ten times. This chain joins TRBV6-1 and TRBJ2-5, with TRBD2 matching 8 bases. There are 16 residues in the CDR3. CDR1 and CDR2 (germline): MNHNS, SASEGT. With V trimmed by 5 bases and J by 2 bases, 10 bases remained unmatched. CDR3 in amino acids: CASSSRGAGEQETQYF. Here the CDR3 DNA reads TGTGCCAGCAGTTCCCGAGGAGCGGGGGAACAAGAGACCCAGTACTTC.

This clonotype occurred many times. The CDR3 loop reads CASSPNLLAARTDTQYF. In nucleotides, the CDR3 is TGTGCCAGCAGCCCTAACCTCCTAGCGGCCCGCACAGATACGCAGTATTTT. V is TRBV7-2 and J is TRBJ2-3; 7 nucleotides align to TRBD2. Germline V lookup: CDR1 SGHTA, CDR2 FQGNSA. The CDR3 totals 17 residues. V lost 5 bases and J lost 1; bases outside the gene matches: 12. Looking up the rest from reference TRBV7-2 and TRBJ2-3 gives the full variable domain: GAGVSQSPSNKVTEKGKDVELRCDPISGHTALYWYRQSLGQGLEFLIYFQGNSAPDKSGLPSDRFSAERTGGSVSTLTIQRTQQEDSAVYLCASSPNLLAARTDTQYFGPGTRLTVL.

This clonotype was found a few times. The V and J genes are TRBV19 and TRBJ1-2; the D gene is possibly TRBD1 (6 bases). The CDR3 spans 12 residues. Deletions cut 5 bases from V and 9 bases from J, with 13 bases between. The V gene's germline CDR1 is LNHDA and CDR2 SQIVND (reference sequence). The CDR3 nucleotides read TGTGCCAGTAGTTCAAACAGGGACAGCTACACCTTC. Amino acids: CASSSNRDSYTF.

DNA for the CDR3: TGTGCCAGCAGCCGGCGCGGGGGCGGTGAGCAGTTCTTC. As protein: CASSRRGGGEQFF. The rearrangement links TRBV3-1 to TRBJ2-1; perhaps TRBD2 as D (7 bases). Germline assignment: CDR1 LGHDT and CDR2 YNNKEL (reference sequence). The V end lost 4 bases, the J end lost 9 bases, and 13 bases lay between the germline ends. CDR3 length: 13 amino acids.

This clonotype was detected ten times or more. V usage is TRBV7-6 and J usage is TRBJ1-6, with D hard to call. Germline CDR1 and CDR2: SGHVS and FNYEAQ. Trimming pared 3 bases from V and 13 bases from J, leaving 7 bases between. The CDR3 has 11 amino acids. The CDR3 nucleotides are TGTGCCAGCAGCTTGAAGACTCCCCTCCACTTT. Translation gives CASSLKTPLHF.

The chain's CDR3 is CATQPQQGLNEQYF. DNA for the CDR3: TGTGCCACACAGCCCCAACAGGGGCTAAACGAGCAGTACTTC. The V gene is TRBV10-3, the J gene TRBJ2-7; 7 bases are shared with TRBD1. CDR3 length equals 14 residues. J gave up 5 bases and V 10 bases, and 14 bases lay outside the gene matches. Germline V gene lookup returns CDR1 ENHRY and CDR2 SYGVKD.

This clonotype was recorded many times. V is TRBV7-2 and J is TRBJ1-2; D is unclear. Trimming stripped 2 bases from V and 8 bases from J, with 9 bases between. The CDR3 covers 12 residues. The V gene's germline CDR1 is SGHTA and CDR2 FQGNSA. The CDR3 DNA sequence: TGTGCCAGCAGCTTATCCCACGGAGGCTACACCTTC. Residues: CASSLSHGGYTF.

Ten or more counts support this clonotype. The chain recombines TRBV20-1 with TRBJ2-3; D is unclear. CDR1 is DFQATT, CDR2 SNEGSKA, per germline (reference sequence). V lost 8 bases to trimming and J lost 4 bases, with 19 bases between them. The CDR3 loop spans 14 amino acids. In DNA form, the CDR3 reads TGCAGTTCACCTCAAAAAAGTTCATCAGATACGCAGTATTTT. It specifies CSSPQKSSSDTQYF.

This clonotype has at least ten counts. The rearrangement uses TRBV3-1 and TRBJ2-7, with a tentative D call TRBD2 (6 bases). Germline CDR1 reads LGHDT; CDR2 reads YNNKEL (reference sequence). CDR3 length: 14 amino acids. V dropped 0 bases and J dropped 4 bases, with 10 bases sitting between them. In DNA, the CDR3 is TGTGCCAGCAGCCAAGAAGGAGGGGCTTACGAGCAGTACTTC. Encoded protein: CASSQEGGAYEQYF.

There are a few counts of this clonotype. The V gene is TRBV18, the J gene TRBJ1-4, with a weak D call TRBD1 (6 bases). From germline, CDR1 is KGHSH and CDR2 LQKENI. The CDR3 sequence is 14 residues long. V was shortened by 6 bases and J by 1 base, with 9 bases between the two germline ends. For the CDR3, the DNA is TGTGCCAGCTCCTCGGACAGAACTAATGAAAAACTGTTTTTT. Protein sequence: CASSSDRTNEKLFF.

This sequence joins TRBV4-2 and TRBJ1-5; D not resolved. The V and J ends lost 0 bases and 2 bases respectively, with 11 bases between them. There are 16 residues in the CDR3. Germline V gene sequence: CDR1 LGHNA, CDR2 YNFKEQ. This CDR3 is CASSQEEGLGNQPQHF. The CDR3 bases are TGTGCCAGCAGCCAAGAAGAGGGCCTCGGCAATCAGCCCCAGCATTTT.

The rearrangement links TRBV12-3 or TRBV12-4 to TRBJ2-2, with D possibly being TRBD1 or TRBD2 (5 bases each). The V end lost 3 bases, the J end lost 0 bases, and 20 bases lay between the germline ends. The CDR3 has 19 residues. The chain's CDR3 is CASSFRGLPLFANTGELFF. The CDR3 nucleotides read TGTGCCAGCAGTTTTCGGGGCCTGCCCTTGTTCGCGAACACCGGGGAGCTGTTTTTT.

This clonotype appeared many times. The chain couples TRBV20-1 to TRBJ1-1; D ambiguous. CDR1 and CDR2 (germline): DFQATT, SNEGSKA (reference sequence). Trimming pared 1 base from V and 4 bases from J, leaving 7 bases between. The CDR3 has 12 residues. The CDR3 reads CSARVEVTEAFF. The CDR3 DNA sequence: TGCAGTGCTAGAGTTGAGGTCACTGAAGCTTTCTTT.

This clonotype has a single count. V is TRBV20-1 and J is TRBJ2-7; 11 nucleotides agree with TRBD1. CDR1 and CDR2 (germline): DFQATT, SNEGSKA (reference sequence). This CDR3 spans 14 amino acids. With 3 bases clipped from V and 3 bases from J, the junction kept 4 bases outside the gene matches. The CDR3 reads CSASKGTGGYEQYF. Written as DNA, the CDR3 is TGCAGTGCTAGTAAGGGGACAGGGGGCTACGAGCAGTACTTC.

Turning to this clonotype: A much more abundant neighbour one base away suggests this may be a read error. The J gene is TRBJ2-7, the V gene TRBV6-1; no clear D gene. The CDR3 is made up of 10 amino acids. Germline V lookup: CDR1 MNHNS, CDR2 SASEGT. V lost 8 bases and J lost 7, with 9 bases in between. CDR3 sequence: CASGPNEQYF. The CDR3 DNA sequence: TGTGCCAGCGGACCAAATGAGCAGTACTTC.

This clonotype came up many times. The chain employs TRBV6-1 and TRBJ1-3; D is undetermined. Trimming shortened V by 6 bases and J by 1 base, and 7 bases separated the two germline ends. The V gene's germline CDR1 is MNHNS and CDR2 SASEGT. The CDR3 spans 13 residues. This CDR3 is CASRRVSGNTIYF. CDR3 nucleotides: TGTGCCAGCAGGAGGGTGTCTGGAAACACCATATATTTT.

The J gene is TRBJ2-1, the V gene TRBV9, with D tentatively TRBD2 (6 bases). The CDR3 has 16 residues. V was clipped by 0 bases and J by 8 bases, with 18 bases between them. CDR1 and CDR2 (germline): SGDLS, YYNGEE. CDR3 nucleotides: TGTGCCAGCAGCGTAGCCCGGGCTTTGGGAGGCGATGAGCAGTTCTTC. It translates to CASSVARALGGDEQFF.

Remarks on this clonotype: A much larger clone is a single base away; this may be a read error. The chain couples TRBV4-1 to TRBJ1-5; D not resolved. Between the trimmed V and J ends, which lost 4 bases and 0 bases, there was a span of 13 bases. This CDR3 comprises 16 residues. Germline V gives CDR1 MGHRA, CDR2 YSYEKL. The CDR3 protein is CASSPRNTHSNQPQHF. The CDR3 bases are TGCGCCAGCAGCCCCCGGAACACCCATAGCAATCAGCCCCAGCATTTT.

In its sample, this clonotype was seen many times. This rearrangement joins TRBV5-1 to TRBJ1-2; no clear D. Germline V gene data show CDR1 as SGHRS and CDR2 as YFSETQ. CDR3 size: 12 residues. Trimming stripped 4 bases from V and 2 bases from J, with 6 bases between. The CDR3 reads CASSPDNYGYTF. CDR3 nucleotides: TGCGCCAGCAGCCCGGACAACTATGGCTACACCTTC.

This clonotype was detected only a few times. This chain links TRBV4-2 with TRBJ1-1; D is perhaps TRBD1 (5 bases). The length of the CDR3 is 15 residues. Between the trimmed V and J ends, which lost 4 bases and 4 bases, there was a span of 16 bases. CDR1 and CDR2 (germline): LGHNA, YNFKEQ. This chain's CDR3 is CASSLGGDPFTEAFF. CDR3 nucleotide sequence: TGTGCCAGCAGCCTGGGGGGGGATCCTTTCACTGAAGCTTTCTTT.

At least ten counts were recorded for this clonotype. V usage is TRBV20-1 and J usage is TRBJ2-1, with 8 bases identical to TRBD2. The CDR3 contains 15 residues. CDR1 and CDR2 (germline): DFQATT, SNEGSKA (reference sequence). V lost 6 bases, J lost 6 bases, and 13 bases stayed unmatched. CDR3 region: CSARTRGGTLNEQFF. The CDR3 DNA reads as TGCAGTGCGCGAACCCGGGGGGGTACACTCAATGAGCAGTTCTTC.

For this clonotype: Mismatch with germline at one junction end may stem from a read error. V gene TRBV12-3 or TRBV12-4 combines with J gene TRBJ2-1, with D possibly being TRBD1 or TRBD2 (6 bases each). This CDR3 is built from 14 residues. CDR3 coding DNA: TGTGCCAGCAGTAAGGGGGGAGGACACAATGAGCAGTCCTTC. Its translation is CASSKGGGHNEQSF.

Concerning this clonotype itself: Since a much larger clone is just one base distant, this may be a read error. The J gene is TRBJ2-3, the V gene TRBV6-1; 7 bases align to TRBD1. The CDR3 has 15 amino acids. From germline, CDR1 is MNHNS and CDR2 SASEGT. Trimming took 7 bases from V and 5 from J; bases not matched to a gene: 12. DNA for the CDR3: TGTGCCAGCACTATGACAGGGAGCGTCGGAGATACGCAGTATTTT. Protein: CASTMTGSVGDTQYF.

This clonotype appeared a single time. Lacking the conserved final phenylalanine or tryptophan, this CDR3 likely reflects a read error. The chain uses TRBV29-1 and TRBJ1-1, with a possible D match to TRBD1 (6 bases). V was trimmed by 3 bases and J by 4 bases, leaving 18 bases between them. The CDR3 is made up of 15 amino acids. The germline gives CDR1 SQVTM, CDR2 ANQGSEA. This chain's CDR3 is CSVEYQETGTTEAFL. As DNA, the CDR3 is TGCAGCGTTGAGTATCAAGAAACAGGGACCACTGAAGCTTTCCTT.

This clonotype turned up a few times. J is TRBJ2-1 and V is TRBV4-1; 13 nucleotides match TRBD2. The CDR3 has 17 amino acids. V dropped 1 base and J dropped 2; count of bases not matched to a gene: 2. Germline loops: CDR1 MGHRA, CDR2 YSYEKL. This chain's CDR3 is CASSQVTSGGAYNEQFF. The CDR3 coding sequence is TGCGCCAGCAGCCAAGTAACTAGCGGGGGGGCCTACAATGAGCAGTTCTTC.